The 30 T cell receptor beta chains listed next were all sequenced from one sample in a study of memory CD4+ T cells and cytomegalovirus serostatus. Method: immunoSEQ multiplex PCR; TCRdb's copy keeps in-frame clones and lacks some. Of about 82,000 clones in the sample, 80% were seen once. The sort gate was single viable CD3+CD4+CD8-CD45RO+ cells for memory CD4+ T cells. The sample taken for sequencing was memory CD4+ T cells from blood. The receptor set was obtained from an adult in good health and CMV-seronegative.

The rearrangement uses TRBV30 and TRBJ1-3; D unresolved. CDR3 length: 14 residues. Trimming shortened V by 2 bases and J by 0 bases, and 8 bases separated the two germline ends. CDR1 and CDR2 from the germline V gene are GTSNPN and SVGIG (reference sequence). The CDR3 is CAWSSGFSGNTIYF. CDR3 nucleotides: TGTGCCTGGAGTAGCGGTTTCTCTGGAAACACCATATATTTT. The variable domain in full, completed from reference TRBV30 and TRBJ1-3, reads SQTIHQWPATLVQPVGSPLSLECTVEGTSNPNLYWYRQAAGRGLQLLFYSVGIGQISSEVPQNLSASRPQDRQFILSSKKLLLSDSGFYLCAWSSGFSGNTIYFGEGSWLTVV.

The gene calls are TRBV7-2 and TRBJ2-3; D possibly corresponds to TRBD1 (6 bases). The CDR3 spans 14 residues. The V end lost 2 bases, the J end lost 4 bases, and 10 bases lay between the germline ends. Germline V lookup: CDR1 SGHTA, CDR2 FQGNSA. The CDR3 loop is CASSLSQGPDTQYF. The CDR3 DNA follows: TGTGCCAGCAGCTTAAGCCAGGGGCCAGATACGCAGTATTTT.

The V and J genes are TRBV11-2 and TRBJ2-1; 7 nucleotides line up with TRBD2. The V gene's germline CDR1 is SGHAT and CDR2 FQNNGV. V gave up 5 bases and J gave up 7 bases; unmatched junction bases: 14. This CDR3 is 16 amino acids long. The DNA of the CDR3 is TGTGCCAGCAGCGGAATCGGAGGGACTAAAGGAAATGAGCAGTTCTTC. The encoded protein is CASSGIGGTKGNEQFF.

The J gene is TRBJ1-5, the V gene TRBV5-6, with D possibly TRBD1 on 5 matching bases. V shed 0 bases and J shed 7 bases, with 17 bases lying between them. Germline V gene data show CDR1 as SGHDT and CDR2 as YYEEEE. The CDR3 runs 16 residues. This CDR3 is CASSLAGGGVGQPQHF. DNA for the CDR3: TGTGCCAGCAGCTTGGCCGGGGGAGGGGTCGGCCAGCCCCAGCATTTT.

This clone appeared a few times. The J gene is TRBJ1-4, the V gene TRBV10-3, with D maybe TRBD1 (5 bases). This CDR3 has 15 residues. V shed 10 bases and J shed 3 bases, with 18 bases lying between them. Germline values: CDR1 ENHRY, CDR2 SYGVKD. In DNA, the CDR3 is TGTGCCACCTACCCAGACACAGGACCTAATGAAAAACTGTTTTTT. Translated: CATYPDTGPNEKLFF.

The V call is TRBV15, the J call TRBJ1-2; 12 bases align to TRBD1. After removal of 8 bases from V and 2 bases from J, the junction contained 9 bases not matched to a gene. Germline lookup yields CDR1 LNHNV and CDR2 YYDKDF (reference sequence). The CDR3 runs 16 residues. For the CDR3, the DNA is TGTGCCACCGACCGGGACAGGGGGCTTAGGAACTATGGCTACACCTTC. It specifies CATDRDRGLRNYGYTF.

This clone was recorded a few times. This chain connects TRBV7-9 to TRBJ2-3; possible D gene TRBD2, 6 bases. The CDR3 consists of 15 residues. CDR1 and CDR2 (germline): SEHNR, FQNEAQ (reference sequence). V shed 5 bases and J shed 5 bases, with 17 bases lying between them. DNA of the CDR3: TGTGCCAGCAGCCCGGGACTGCGCGTGATAGATACGCAGTATTTT. Protein: CASSPGLRVIDTQYF.

The chain has TRBV7-2 and TRBJ1-2, with 8 positions matching TRBD1. J lost 7 bases, V lost 5 bases, and 9 bases had no gene match. The CDR3 has 14 amino acids. Germline V lookup: CDR1 SGHTA, CDR2 FQGNSA. CDR3 residues: CASSNNAGGFGYTF. For the CDR3, the DNA is TGTGCCAGCAGCAACAACGCAGGGGGCTTTGGCTACACCTTC.

This clone was picked up one time. The genes are TRBV5-1 and TRBJ1-4, with D maybe TRBD1 (5 bases). Germline CDR1 SGHRS, CDR2 YFSETQ. CDR3 length: 16 residues. Trimming removed 4 bases at V and 3 bases at J, with 16 bases between. This CDR3 reads CASSPDPGGANEKLFF. In nucleotides, the CDR3 is TGCGCCAGCAGCCCGGATCCCGGGGGGGCTAATGAAAAACTGTTTTTT.

DNA of the CDR3: TGTGCCAGCAGCTCCACCGCCAGGGGTGGTGAAGCTTTCTTT. Its translation is CASSSTARGGEAFF. V usage is TRBV7-8 and J usage is TRBJ1-1; D may be TRBD1 (6 bases). V lost 4 bases to trimming and J lost 7 bases, with 16 bases between them. This CDR3 has 14 amino acids. The V gene's germline CDR1 is SGHVS and CDR2 FQNEAQ.

This chain connects TRBV19 to TRBJ1-1, with a tentative D call TRBD1 (5 bases). This CDR3 region has 14 residues. Trimming removed 4 bases at V and 4 bases at J, with 13 bases between. Per the germline V gene, CDR1 is LNHDA and CDR2 is SQIVND (reference sequence). The CDR3 is CASSNQGGSTEAFF. In DNA, the CDR3 is TGTGCCAGTAGTAACCAGGGTGGAAGCACTGAAGCTTTCTTT.

The chain recombines TRBV7-2 with TRBJ2-7; 9 positions agree with TRBD2. This CDR3 is built from 16 residues. Germline V lookup: CDR1 SGHTA, CDR2 FQGNSA. J was trimmed by 4 bases and V by 2 bases; bases with no gene match: 9. CDR3 sequence: CASSLKTSGIAYEQYF. The CDR3 nucleotides read TGTGCCAGCAGCTTAAAGACTAGCGGAATCGCTTACGAGCAGTACTTC. The variable domain in full, completed from reference TRBV7-2 and TRBJ2-7, reads GAGVSQSPSNKVTEKGKDVELRCDPISGHTALYWYRQSLGQGLEFLIYFQGNSAPDKSGLPSDRFSAERTGGSVSTLTIQRTQQEDSAVYLCASSLKTSGIAYEQYFGPGTRLTVT.

The V and J genes are TRBV5-6 and TRBJ1-2; 8 bases line up with TRBD1. The V segment lost 4 bases and the J segment 7 bases; nucleotides outside the gene matches: 15. Germline CDR1 is SGHDT and CDR2 is YYEEEE. The CDR3 is 16 residues long. The CDR3 coding sequence is TGTGCCAGCAGCCTCCCGGACAGGGTCTTCGATCTTGGCTACACCTTC. It yields the protein CASSLPDRVFDLGYTF.

This chain connects TRBV5-1 to TRBJ1-2; no definite D call. There are 11 residues in the CDR3. Trimming removed 4 bases from V and 3 bases from J, with 4 bases in between. CDR1 is SGHRS and CDR2 is YFSETQ in the germline V gene. CDR3 in amino acids: CASSRDYGYTF. CDR3 DNA: TGCGCCAGCAGCAGGGACTATGGCTACACCTTC.

The V call is TRBV30, the J call TRBJ2-7; 8 bases map to TRBD2. This CDR3 is 15 amino acids long. The germline CDR1 and CDR2 sequences are GTSNPN and SVGIG (reference sequence). Unmatched junction bases numbered 12, after V lost 3 bases and J lost 5 bases. The CDR3 loop is CAWSHGSGGINEQYF. The CDR3 DNA sequence: TGTGCCTGGAGCCACGGGAGCGGGGGTATCAACGAGCAGTACTTC.

This chain joins TRBV6-5 and TRBJ2-5; the D is unclear. CDR3 length: 14 amino acids. Trimming took off 0 bases at V and 0 bases at J, with 5 bases between the two ends. The germline gives CDR1 MNHEY, CDR2 SVGAGI. In nucleotides, the CDR3 is TGTGCCAGCAGTTACTCCGGCTACCAAGAGACCCAGTACTTC. Translating gives CASSYSGYQETQYF.

The rearrangement links TRBV29-1 to TRBJ1-1; TRBD1 is a possible D gene (5 bases). The germline V gene has CDR1 SQVTM and CDR2 ANQGSEA. This CDR3 is built from 13 residues. Trimming pared 2 bases from V and 5 bases from J, leaving 12 bases between. The CDR3 loop reads CSVEQRGGTEAFF. In DNA form, the CDR3 reads TGCAGCGTTGAACAACGGGGGGGAACTGAAGCTTTCTTT.

The V gene is TRBV7-2, the J gene TRBJ2-3; 9 nucleotides align to TRBD1. This CDR3 has 15 residues. Trimming at V came to 3 bases and at J to 1 base, leaving 2 bases not matched to a gene. From germline, CDR1 is SGHTA and CDR2 FQGNSA. CDR3 nucleotides: TGTGCCAGCAGCTTGCGGACAGGGGGCACAGATACGCAGTATTTT. It translates to CASSLRTGGTDTQYF. The complete variable domain, with remaining parts taken from reference TRBV7-2 and TRBJ2-3, reads GAGVSQSPSNKVTEKGKDVELRCDPISGHTALYWYRQSLGQGLEFLIYFQGNSAPDKSGLPSDRFSAERTGGSVSTLTIQRTQQEDSAVYLCASSLRTGGTDTQYFGPGTRLTVL.

V and J are TRBV6-6 and TRBJ1-3, with 7 bases identical to TRBD1. Germline loops: CDR1 MNHNY, CDR2 SVGAGI (reference sequence). The V gene end was trimmed by 10 bases and the J gene end by 0 bases; junction bases not matched to a gene: 9. The CDR3 sequence is 15 residues long. The CDR3 DNA follows: TGTGCCATTCGAGCCGGGGACAGCTCTGGAAACACCATATATTTT. Translated: CAIRAGDSSGNTIYF.

This clone was seen a handful of times. The V and J genes are TRBV7-9 and TRBJ1-1; D call uncertain. The CDR3 length is 14 residues. Trimming stripped 4 bases from V and 3 bases from J, with 12 bases between. The V gene's germline CDR1 is SEHNR and CDR2 FQNEAQ (reference sequence). The CDR3 protein is CASSSQVRDTEAFF. In nucleotides, the CDR3 is TGTGCCAGCAGCTCGCAGGTGAGGGACACTGAAGCTTTCTTT.

V gene TRBV2 combines with J gene TRBJ1-6; the match to TRBD1 covers 8 bases. This CDR3 has 16 amino acids. V was pared by 5 bases and J by 0 bases, with 3 bases of the junction left unmatched. Germline CDR1 and CDR2: SNHLY and FYNNEI. The CDR3: CASSPGTGSYNSPLHF. Here the CDR3 DNA reads TGTGCCAGCAGTCCCGGGACAGGCTCCTATAATTCACCCCTCCACTTT.

This chain uses TRBV7-6 with TRBJ2-5; tentatively, D is TRBD1 or TRBD2 (6 bases each). Trimming took off 3 bases at V and 6 bases at J, with 11 bases between the two ends. CDR3 length: 13 amino acids. The V gene's germline CDR1 is SGHVS and CDR2 FNYEAQ. Here the CDR3 reads CASSFRGVKTQYF. For the CDR3, the DNA is TGTGCCAGCAGCTTTAGGGGGGTAAAGACCCAGTACTTC.

The CDR3 coding sequence is TGTGCCAGCAGGGACCGTCGGCGAGGGGGCTACACCTTC. It is translated as CASRDRRRGGYTF. The V gene is TRBV27, the J gene TRBJ1-2; no reliable D call. V gave up 6 bases and J gave up 8 bases, with 16 bases separating them. The CDR3 has 13 amino acids. The V gene's germline CDR1 is MNHEY and CDR2 SMNVEV (reference sequence).

The chain recombines TRBV6-5 with TRBJ2-7; a weak D match, TRBD2 (6 bases). The CDR3 is 14 residues long. Germline CDR1 reads MNHEY; CDR2 reads SVGAGI. Deletions cut 2 bases from V and 1 base from J, with 9 bases between. DNA of the CDR3: TGTGCCAGCAGTTACATCCGGGGGTCCTACGAGCAGTACTTC. It is translated as CASSYIRGSYEQYF.

The count of this clone is one. V gene TRBV5-1 combines with J gene TRBJ1-2; 11 bases align to TRBD1. The CDR3 has 14 amino acids. Germline lookup yields CDR1 SGHRS and CDR2 YFSETQ. The J segment lost 7 bases and the V segment lost 4 bases, leaving 6 bases of the junction unmatched. CDR3 nucleotide sequence: TGCGCCAGCAGCGGAGGACAGGGGGCTGGTGGCTACACCTTC. This sequence encodes CASSGGQGAGGYTF.

This clone appeared a single time. V usage is TRBV21-1 and J usage is TRBJ1-4. TRBV21-1 is tagged as a pseudogene. The CDR3 is 17 residues long. Written as DNA, the CDR3 is TGTGCCAGCAGCCCTCACCGGGGGGCATCCTCTAATGAAAAACTGTTTTTT. Its translation: CASSPHRGASSNEKLFF.

This chain joins TRBV5-1 and TRBJ1-2; TRBD1 aligns across 11 bases. CDR3 length: 15 amino acids. CDR1 is SGHRS and CDR2 is YFSETQ in the germline V gene. J gave up 2 bases and V 0 bases, and 0 bases lay outside the gene matches. DNA for the CDR3: TGCGCCAGCAGCTTGGGGACAGGGGGCAACTATGGCTACACCTTC. It codes for CASSLGTGGNYGYTF.

The J gene is TRBJ2-2, the V gene TRBV7-3, with a tentative D call TRBD1 (5 bases). CDR1 SGHTA and CDR2 FQGTGA come from the germline V gene. V shed 2 bases and J shed 0 bases, with 10 bases lying between them. The CDR3 totals 16 residues. For the CDR3, the DNA is TGTGCCAGCAGCTTACGGCGGACATCGAACACCGGGGAGCTGTTTTTT. Protein product: CASSLRRTSNTGELFF.

This chain uses TRBV6-1 with TRBJ2-1, with D unresolved. V shed 1 base and J shed 0 bases, with 7 bases lying between them. The CDR3 runs to 15 residues. Germline lookup yields CDR1 MNHNS and CDR2 SASEGT. In DNA, the CDR3 is TGTGCCAGCAGTGAAGTTATAAGCTCCTACAATGAGCAGTTCTTC. It encodes CASSEVISSYNEQFF.

V is TRBV5-1 and J is TRBJ2-1, with 7 bases aligning to TRBD2. Germline lookup yields CDR1 SGHRS and CDR2 YFSETQ. The CDR3 covers 15 residues. Trimming at V came to 6 bases and at J to 5 bases, leaving 11 bases not matched to a gene. The CDR3 DNA sequence: TGCGCCAGCAAACCCGCGGGAGAATACGACAATGAGCAGTTCTTC. It is translated as CASKPAGEYDNEQFF.